The 4 T cell receptor beta chains reported below all come from one sample, sequenced in a study of cytotoxic CD8 clonotypes in ibrutinib-treated CLL. Only in-frame clones appear in the TCRdb table, and some are missing; sequencing was by immunoSEQ multiplex PCR. The sample consists of tens of thousands of clones, 85% to 90% of them appearing once. Sequencing used PBMCs, obtained before ibrutinib treatment. The source is a human donor with chronic lymphocytic leukemia.

This chain joins TRBV6-5 and TRBJ2-2; the D is unclear. The CDR3 runs 14 residues. Trimming removed 2 bases from V and 4 bases from J, with 8 bases in between. Germline V gene sequence: CDR1 MNHEY, CDR2 SVGAGI. The CDR3 DNA is TGTGCCAGCAGTTACACGACTGTCACCGGGGAGCTGTTTTTT. It yields the protein CASSYTTVTGELFF.

This chain joins TRBV19 and TRBJ2-5; the D is unclear. Trimming pared 0 bases from V and 8 bases from J, leaving 10 bases between. The CDR3 runs 13 residues. CDR1 is LNHDA, CDR2 SQIVND, per germline (reference sequence). The CDR3 DNA is TGTGCCAGTAGTATAGACCGCTTGACCACCCAGTACTTC. This codes for CASSIDRLTTQYF.

This clone rates as medium-sized. The V and J genes are TRBV6-1 and TRBJ1-5; D not certain. The CDR3 covers 15 residues. Trimming stripped 4 bases from V and 0 bases from J, with 10 bases between. Germline V lookup: CDR1 MNHNS, CDR2 SASEGT. CDR3 bases: TGTGCCAGCAGTGGTTGGGTAGATAGCAATCAGCCCCAGCATTTT. Translating gives CASSGWVDSNQPQHF.

This clone was seen a few times. The J gene is TRBJ1-1, the V gene TRBV10-3; TRBD1 matches 8 bases. Germline V gene sequence: CDR1 ENHRY, CDR2 SYGVKD. V shed 6 bases and J 5 bases; nucleotides not matched to a gene: 14. This CDR3 is built from 16 residues. The DNA for the CDR3 is TGTGCCATCAGCCCCACAGGGACAGGAAGGAAGACTGAAGCTTTCTTT. Its translation: CAISPTGTGRKTEAFF.